This T cell receptor (beta chain) was recorded in a study of vaccination and CD4 T cells after COVID-19. Study-level background: Either the Pfizer-BioNTech BNT162b2 or Moderna mRNA-1273 vaccine was given as two doses. Notes on the study in general: Counts of SARS-CoV-2-reactive clonotypes had a median that went from around 19 to 38, a nonsignificant change.

Described treatment: roughly ten-day PBMC culture with coronavirus spike peptide pools or control peptides (ViraFEST assay). Positive SARS-CoV-2 PCR tests in convalescent patients dated from March to December 2020, pre-Alpha, Beta and Delta. As to this clonotype: The antigen is undetermined.

Germline loops: CDR1 SGHAT, CDR2 FQNNGV. CDR3 length: 15 amino acids. V gave up 1 base and J gave up 0 bases, with 9 bases separating them. Scientists ran DNA taken from cultured CD4+ T cells through the Oncomine TCR Beta short-read assay for sequencing. From CD4+ T cells that had been cultured, genomic DNA was extracted. TCRdb re-called the PCR reads through MiXCR, storing one row per CDR3 protein. The data hold around 20,000 distinct CDR3 sequences, with about 45% observed a single time. The chain recombines TRBV11-2 with TRBJ1-2; D uncertain. Material for sequencing was CD4+ T cells from blood, cultured in vitro. The sequence came from a human donor who had recovered from COVID-19. The CDR3 DNA reads as TGTGCCAGCAGCTTAGGTGTAGGAGCTAACTATGGCTACACCTTC. The encoded protein is CASSLGVGANYGYTF.